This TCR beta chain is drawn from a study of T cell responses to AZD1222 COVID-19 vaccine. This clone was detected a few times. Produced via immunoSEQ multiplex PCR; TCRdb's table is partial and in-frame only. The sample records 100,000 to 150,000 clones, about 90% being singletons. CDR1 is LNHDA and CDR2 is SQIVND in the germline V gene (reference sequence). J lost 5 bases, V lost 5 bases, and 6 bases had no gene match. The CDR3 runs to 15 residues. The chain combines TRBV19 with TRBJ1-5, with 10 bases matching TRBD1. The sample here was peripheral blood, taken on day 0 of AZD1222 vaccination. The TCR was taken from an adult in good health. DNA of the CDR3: TGTGCCAGTAGTTTCGGGACAGGGGATCATCAGCCCCAGCATTTT. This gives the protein CASSFGTGDHQPQHF.